This T cell receptor (beta chain) was sequenced during a study of identifying expanded T cells in peripheral blood. Clones were read by immunoSEQ multiplex PCR, and TCRdb kept only the in-frame ones, dropping some. Here the sample spans tens of thousands of clones, about 88% being singletons. Sequenced sample: blood. This receptor was identified in a person aged 18 to 75 in good health.

The CDR3 DNA follows: TGTGCCAGCAGCTCCGGGTGGCTGGCGGCTGGAAACACCATATATTTT. Translated: CASSSGWLAAGNTIYF. This chain uses TRBV7-8 with TRBJ1-3; D call uncertain. The germline V gene encodes CDR1 SGHVS and CDR2 FQNEAQ. The length of the CDR3 is 16 residues. V was shortened by 4 bases and J by 2 bases, with 15 bases between the two germline ends.